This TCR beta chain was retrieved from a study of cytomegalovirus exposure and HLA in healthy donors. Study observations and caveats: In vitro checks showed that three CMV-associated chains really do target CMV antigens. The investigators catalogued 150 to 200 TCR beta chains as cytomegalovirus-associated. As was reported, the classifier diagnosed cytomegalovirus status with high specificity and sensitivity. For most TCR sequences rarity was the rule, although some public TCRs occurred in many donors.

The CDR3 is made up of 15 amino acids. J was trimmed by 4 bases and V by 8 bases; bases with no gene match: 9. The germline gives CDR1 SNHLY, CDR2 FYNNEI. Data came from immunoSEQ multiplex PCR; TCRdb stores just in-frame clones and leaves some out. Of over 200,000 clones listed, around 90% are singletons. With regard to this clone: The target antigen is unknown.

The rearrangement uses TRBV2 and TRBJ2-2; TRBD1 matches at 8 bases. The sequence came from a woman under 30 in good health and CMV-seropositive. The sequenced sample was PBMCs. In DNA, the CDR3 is TGTGCCAGCGACCTCGGACAGGGTGGCACCGGGGAGCTGTTTTTT. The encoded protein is CASDLGQGGTGELFF.